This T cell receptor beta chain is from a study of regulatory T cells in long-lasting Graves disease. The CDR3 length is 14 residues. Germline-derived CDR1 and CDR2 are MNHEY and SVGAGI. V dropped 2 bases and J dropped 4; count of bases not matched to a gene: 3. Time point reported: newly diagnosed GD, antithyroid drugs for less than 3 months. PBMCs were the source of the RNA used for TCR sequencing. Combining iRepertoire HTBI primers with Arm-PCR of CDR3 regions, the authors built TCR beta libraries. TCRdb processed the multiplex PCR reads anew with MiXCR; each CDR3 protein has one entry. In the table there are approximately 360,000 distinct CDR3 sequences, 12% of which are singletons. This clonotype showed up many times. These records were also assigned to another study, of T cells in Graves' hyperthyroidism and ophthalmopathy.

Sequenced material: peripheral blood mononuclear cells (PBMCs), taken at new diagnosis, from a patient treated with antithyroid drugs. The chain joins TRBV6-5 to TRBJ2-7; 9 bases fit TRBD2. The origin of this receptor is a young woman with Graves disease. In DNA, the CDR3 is TGTGCCAGCAGTTACGCGGGAGGGCCTTACGAGCAGTACTTC. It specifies CASSYAGGPYEQYF.